This T cell receptor (beta chain) was sequenced in a study of blood T cell repertoires in COVID-19 (dated by TCRdb to the early 2020s). About the study as a whole: Collaborator samples came from the United States, Italy and Spain and covered acute and convalescent phases of COVID-19. The prospective study material was composed of cDNA or gDNA derived from T cells, B-cell-depleted T cells, or PBMCs. Subjects who had been exposed to COVID-19, were actively infected with it, or had recovered from it provided the deeply sampled blood TCRbeta repertoires that made up the dataset. The repertoires were released in a freely available public database intended as a resource for research on the immune response to SARS-CoV-2. Samples were obtained from the ongoing ImmuneRACE study (first 160 participants) and from over a thousand subjects provided by 6 global collaborators. A de-identified subject ID, COVID-19 status, age in years and sex were almost always included in the sample metadata. Where available, HLA class I and class II types were obtained from metadata supplied by the sample provider rather than from assay-based typing. Results and caveats for the whole study, not just this receptor: The amount of clinical and demographic metadata varied by source and participant and was provided uncurated.

Each collaborating institution followed its own protocols to collect whole blood in K2EDTA tubes. For TCRbeta analysis, collaborators shipped samples as frozen whole blood, isolated PBMCs, or DNA extracted from either of those sample types. Notes on this clone: Its antigen remains unidentified. No much larger clonotype is one base removed from it; base qualities were not supplied.

The CDR3, cysteine through phenylalanine, is 14 amino acids long. Only the CDR3 region is kept as DNA, spanning 42 bases read in frame from base 1. Based on the germline V gene, the CDR1 and CDR2 sequences are MNHEY and SVGEGT. The germline V end is reduced by 2 bases and the J end by 3 bases; junction bases left unmatched: 3. The immunoSEQ Assay, a bias-controlled multiplex PCR, was used to amplify TCRbeta CDR3 regions from genomic DNA. In the original analysis: The number of nucleated cells in each sample was estimated by amplification of reference gene primers within the assay. Sequence reads were collapsed and filtered to measure the absolute abundance of every unique TCRbeta CDR3 rearrangement. Productive Simpson clonality was computed per sample as the square root of Simpson's diversity index over productive rearrangements. The table comes from immuneACCESS by way of TCRdb, which keeps in-frame sequences with V and J called. Part of the clones is missing from these tables; in studies checked, under half for an unresolved V gene and the rest for unknown reasons. V and J calls and clone size come straight from that table; D and trimming were deduced from the DNA. The sample data list some 190,000 clones, and 88% of these were observed just once. 4.4% of the sample rests with the top ten.

The receptor comes from a human donor in a cohort sampled during active COVID-19. Sequencing was performed on peripheral blood. Recombination joined TRBV6-2 or TRBV6-3 with TRBJ2-7; 8 bases in the middle match TRBD2. CDR3 region: CASSYGGTSYEQYF. The base sequence is TGTGCCAGCAGTTACGGAGGGACTAGCTACGAGCAGTACTTC.